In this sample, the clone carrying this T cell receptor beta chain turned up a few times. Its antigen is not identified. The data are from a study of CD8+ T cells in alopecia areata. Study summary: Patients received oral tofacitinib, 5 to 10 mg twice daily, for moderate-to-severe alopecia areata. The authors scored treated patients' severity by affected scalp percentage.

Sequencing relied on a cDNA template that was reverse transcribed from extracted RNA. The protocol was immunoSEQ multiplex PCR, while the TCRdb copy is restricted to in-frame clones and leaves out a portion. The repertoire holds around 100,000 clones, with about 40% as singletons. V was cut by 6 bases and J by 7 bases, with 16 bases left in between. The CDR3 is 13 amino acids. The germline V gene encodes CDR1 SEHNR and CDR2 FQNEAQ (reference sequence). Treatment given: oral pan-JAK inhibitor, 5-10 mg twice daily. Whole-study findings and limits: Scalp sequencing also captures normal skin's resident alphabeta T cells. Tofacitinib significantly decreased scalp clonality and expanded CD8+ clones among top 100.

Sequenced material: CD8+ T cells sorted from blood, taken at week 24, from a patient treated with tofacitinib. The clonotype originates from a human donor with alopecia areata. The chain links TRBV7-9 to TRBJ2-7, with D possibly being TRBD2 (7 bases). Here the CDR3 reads CASSPRGALEQYF. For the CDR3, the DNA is TGTGCCAGCAGTCCCCGGGGGGCTCTGGAGCAGTACTTC. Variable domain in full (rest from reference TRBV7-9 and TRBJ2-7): DTGVSQNPRHKITKRGQNVTFRCDPISEHNRLYWYRQTLGQGPEFLTYFQNEAQLEKSRLLSDRFSAERPKGSFSTLEIQRTEQGDSAMYLCASSPRGALEQYFGPGTRLTVT.